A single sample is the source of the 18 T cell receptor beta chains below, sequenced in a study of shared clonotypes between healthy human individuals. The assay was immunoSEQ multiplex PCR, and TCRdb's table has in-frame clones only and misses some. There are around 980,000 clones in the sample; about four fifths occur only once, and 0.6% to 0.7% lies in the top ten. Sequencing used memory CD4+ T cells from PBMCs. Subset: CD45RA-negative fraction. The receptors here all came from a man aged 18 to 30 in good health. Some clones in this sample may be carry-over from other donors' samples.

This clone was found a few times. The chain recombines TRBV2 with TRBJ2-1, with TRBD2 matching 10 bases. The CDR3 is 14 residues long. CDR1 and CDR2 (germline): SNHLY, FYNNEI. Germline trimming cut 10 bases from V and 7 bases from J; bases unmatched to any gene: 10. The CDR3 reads CATAGTSVRNEQFF. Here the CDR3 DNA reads TGTGCCACGGCCGGGACTAGCGTGAGGAATGAGCAGTTCTTC.

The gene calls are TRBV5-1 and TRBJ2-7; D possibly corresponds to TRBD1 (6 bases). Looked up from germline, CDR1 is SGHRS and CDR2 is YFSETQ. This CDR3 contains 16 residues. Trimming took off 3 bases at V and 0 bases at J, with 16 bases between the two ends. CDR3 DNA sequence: TGCGCCAGCAGCTGGATCGGGACACCCAGCTCCTACGAGCAGTACTTC. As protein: CASSWIGTPSSYEQYF.

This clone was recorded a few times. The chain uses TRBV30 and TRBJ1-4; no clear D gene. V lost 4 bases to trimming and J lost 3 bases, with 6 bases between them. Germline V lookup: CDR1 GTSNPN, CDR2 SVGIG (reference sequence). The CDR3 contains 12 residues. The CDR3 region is CAWKRPNEKLFF. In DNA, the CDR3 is TGTGCCTGGAAACGGCCTAATGAAAAACTGTTTTTT.

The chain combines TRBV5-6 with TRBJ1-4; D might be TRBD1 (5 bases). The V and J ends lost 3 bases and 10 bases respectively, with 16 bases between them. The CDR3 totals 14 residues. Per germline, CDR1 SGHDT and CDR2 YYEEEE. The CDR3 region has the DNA TGTGCCAGCAGCTCGCCCCGGGATGGGGGAAAACTGTTTTTT. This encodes CASSSPRDGGKLFF. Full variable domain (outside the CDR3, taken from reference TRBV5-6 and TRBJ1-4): DAGVTQSPTHLIKTRGQQVTLRCSPKSGHDTVSWYQQALGQGPQFIFQYYEEEERQRGNFPDRFSGHQFPNYSSELNVNALLLGDSALYLCASSSPRDGGKLFFGSGTQLSVL.

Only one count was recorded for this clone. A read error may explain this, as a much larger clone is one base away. The CDR3 sequence is CSAEQETQHF. For the CDR3, the DNA is TGCAGTGCTGAACAAGAGACCCAGCACTTC. The chain joins TRBV20-1 to TRBJ2-5, with unresolved D. The CDR3 runs 10 residues. The germline V gene has CDR1 DFQATT and CDR2 SNEGSKA (reference sequence).

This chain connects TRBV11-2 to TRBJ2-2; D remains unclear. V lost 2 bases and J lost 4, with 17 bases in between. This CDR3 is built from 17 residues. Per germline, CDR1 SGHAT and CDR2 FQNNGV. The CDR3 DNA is TGTGCCAGCAGCTTACATATGGGTTTGATGGGCACCGGGGAGCTGTTTTTT. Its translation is CASSLHMGLMGTGELFF.

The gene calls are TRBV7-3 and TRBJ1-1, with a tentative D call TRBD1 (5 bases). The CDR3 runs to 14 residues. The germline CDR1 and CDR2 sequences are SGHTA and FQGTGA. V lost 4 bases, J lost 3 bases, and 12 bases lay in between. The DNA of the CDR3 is TGTGCCAGCAGCTCAACCGGGGGACACACTGAAGCTTTCTTT. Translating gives CASSSTGGHTEAFF. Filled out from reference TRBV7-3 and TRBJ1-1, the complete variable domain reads GAGVSQTPSNKVTEKGKYVELRCDPISGHTALYWYRQSLGQGPEFLIYFQGTGAADDSGLPNDRFFAVRPEGSVSTLKIQRTERGDSAVYLCASSSTGGHTEAFFGQGTRLTVV.

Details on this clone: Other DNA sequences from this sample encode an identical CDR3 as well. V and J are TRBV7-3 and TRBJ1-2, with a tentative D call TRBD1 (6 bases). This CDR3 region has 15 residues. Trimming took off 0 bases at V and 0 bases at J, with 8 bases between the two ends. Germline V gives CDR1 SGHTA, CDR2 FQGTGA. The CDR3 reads CASSLTGGANYGYTF. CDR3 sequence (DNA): TGTGCCAGCAGCTTAACAGGGGGGGCTAACTATGGCTACACCTTC. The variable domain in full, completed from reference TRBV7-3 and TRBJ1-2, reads GAGVSQTPSNKVTEKGKYVELRCDPISGHTALYWYRQSLGQGPEFLIYFQGTGAADDSGLPNDRFFAVRPEGSVSTLKIQRTERGDSAVYLCASSLTGGANYGYTFGSGTRLTVV.

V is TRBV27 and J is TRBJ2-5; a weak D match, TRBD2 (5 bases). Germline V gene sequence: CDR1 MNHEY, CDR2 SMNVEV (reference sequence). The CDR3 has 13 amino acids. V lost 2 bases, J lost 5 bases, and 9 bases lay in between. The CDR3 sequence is CASSLLAWETQYF. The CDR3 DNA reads TGTGCCAGCAGTTTACTAGCCTGGGAGACCCAGTACTTC.

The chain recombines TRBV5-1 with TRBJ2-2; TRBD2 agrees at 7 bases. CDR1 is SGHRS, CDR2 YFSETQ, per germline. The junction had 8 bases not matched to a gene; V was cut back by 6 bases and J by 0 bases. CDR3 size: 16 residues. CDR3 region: CASTPLAGANTGELFF. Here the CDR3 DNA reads TGCGCCAGCACCCCATTGGCGGGGGCGAACACCGGGGAGCTGTTTTTT.

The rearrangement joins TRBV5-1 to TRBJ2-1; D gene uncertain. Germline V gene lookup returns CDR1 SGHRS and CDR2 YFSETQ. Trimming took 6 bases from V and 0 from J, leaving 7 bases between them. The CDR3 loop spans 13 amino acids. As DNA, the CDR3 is TGCGCCAGCACAGATAGCTCCTACAATGAGCAGTTCTTC. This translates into CASTDSSYNEQFF.

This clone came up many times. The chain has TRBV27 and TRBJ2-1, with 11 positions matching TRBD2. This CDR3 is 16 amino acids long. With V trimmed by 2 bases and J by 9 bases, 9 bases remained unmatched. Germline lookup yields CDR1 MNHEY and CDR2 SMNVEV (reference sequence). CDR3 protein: CASSLDYLAGGREQFF. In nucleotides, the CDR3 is TGTGCCAGCAGTTTAGACTACTTAGCGGGAGGGCGTGAGCAGTTCTTC.

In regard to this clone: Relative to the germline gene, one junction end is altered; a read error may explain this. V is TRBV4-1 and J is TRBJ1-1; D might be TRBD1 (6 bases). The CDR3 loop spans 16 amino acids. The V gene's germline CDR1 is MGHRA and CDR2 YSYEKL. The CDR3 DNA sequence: TGCGCCAGTAGCCAACCCCGCCTGGGACACAACACTGAAGCTTTCTTT. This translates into CASSQPRLGHNTEAFF.

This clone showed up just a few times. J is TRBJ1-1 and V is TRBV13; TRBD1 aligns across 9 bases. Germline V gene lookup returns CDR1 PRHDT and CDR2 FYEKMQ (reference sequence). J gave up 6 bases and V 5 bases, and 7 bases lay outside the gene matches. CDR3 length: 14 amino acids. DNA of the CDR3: TGTGCCAGCAGCCGCGGACAGGGGTTTGCTGAAGCTTTCTTT. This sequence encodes CASSRGQGFAEAFF.

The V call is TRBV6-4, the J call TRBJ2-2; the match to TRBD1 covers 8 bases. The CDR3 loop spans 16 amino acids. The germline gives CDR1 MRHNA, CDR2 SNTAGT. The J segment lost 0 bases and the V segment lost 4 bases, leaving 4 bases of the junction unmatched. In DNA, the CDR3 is TGTGCCAGCAGTGTCCAGGGGGCCACGAACACCGGGGAGCTGTTTTTT. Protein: CASSVQGATNTGELFF.

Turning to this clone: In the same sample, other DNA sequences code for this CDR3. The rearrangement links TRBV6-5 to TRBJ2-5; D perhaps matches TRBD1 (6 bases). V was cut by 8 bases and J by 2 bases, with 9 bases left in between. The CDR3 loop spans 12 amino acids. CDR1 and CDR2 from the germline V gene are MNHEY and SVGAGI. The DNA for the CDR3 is TGTGCCAGCGGGGGCGGGCAAGAGACCCAGTACTTC. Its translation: CASGGGQETQYF.

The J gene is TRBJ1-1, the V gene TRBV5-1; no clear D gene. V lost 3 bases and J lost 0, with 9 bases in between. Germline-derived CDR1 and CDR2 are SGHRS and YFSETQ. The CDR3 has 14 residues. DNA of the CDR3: TGCGCCAGCAGCTGGCAGGAACTGAACACTGAAGCTTTCTTT. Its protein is CASSWQELNTEAFF.

CDR3 DNA: TGTGCCAGCACCCCGCGGGTGGGCACTGAAGCTTTCTTT. This codes for CASTPRVGTEAFF. The chain employs TRBV7-2 and TRBJ1-1; the D is unclear. Trimming took 7 bases from V and 4 from J, leaving 13 bases between them. The CDR3 consists of 13 residues. Per the germline V gene, CDR1 is SGHTA and CDR2 is FQGNSA.